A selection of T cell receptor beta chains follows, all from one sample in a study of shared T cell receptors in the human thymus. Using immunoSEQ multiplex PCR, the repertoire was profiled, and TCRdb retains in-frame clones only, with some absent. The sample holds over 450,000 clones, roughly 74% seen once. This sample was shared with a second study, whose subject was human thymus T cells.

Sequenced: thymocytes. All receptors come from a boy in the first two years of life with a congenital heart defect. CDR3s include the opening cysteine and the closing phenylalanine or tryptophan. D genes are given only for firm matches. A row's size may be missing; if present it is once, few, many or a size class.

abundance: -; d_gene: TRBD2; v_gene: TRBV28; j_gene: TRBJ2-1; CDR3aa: CASSPGLAGENEQFF; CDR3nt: TGTGCCAGCAGCCCAGGACTAGCGGGAGAGAATGAGCAGTTCTTC
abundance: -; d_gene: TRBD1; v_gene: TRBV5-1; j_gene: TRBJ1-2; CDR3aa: CASSFDLTGGRRYGYTF; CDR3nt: TGCGCCAGCAGCTTTGATCTTACAGGGGGCCGACGCTATGGCTACACCTTC
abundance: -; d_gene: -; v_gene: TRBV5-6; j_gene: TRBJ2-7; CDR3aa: CASSFSGDEQYF; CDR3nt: TGTGCCAGCAGCTTTTCCGGGGACGAGCAGTACTTC
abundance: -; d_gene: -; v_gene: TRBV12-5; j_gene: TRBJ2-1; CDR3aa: CASGRASEQFF; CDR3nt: TGTGCTAGCGGTCGCGCAAGTGAGCAGTTCTTC
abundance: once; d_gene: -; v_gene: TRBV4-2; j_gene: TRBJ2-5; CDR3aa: CASSQDRTVSGSQETQYF; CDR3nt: TGTGCCAGCAGCCAAGATCGAACGGTTAGCGGAAGCCAAGAGACCCAGTACTTC
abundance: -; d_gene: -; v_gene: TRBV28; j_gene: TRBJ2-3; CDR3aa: CASSLYRANTDTQYF; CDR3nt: TGTGCCAGCAGTTTATACAGGGCTAACACAGATACGCAGTATTTT
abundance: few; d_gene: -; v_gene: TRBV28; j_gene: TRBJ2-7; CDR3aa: CASSHRSVEQYF; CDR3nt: TGTGCCAGCAGTCACCGGTCCGTCGAGCAGTACTTC
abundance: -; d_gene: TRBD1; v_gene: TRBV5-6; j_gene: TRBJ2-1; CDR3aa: CASSLGGQGDGGGYNEQFF; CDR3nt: TGTGCCAGCAGCTTGGGGGGACAGGGAGACGGTGGAGGTTACAATGAGCAGTTCTTC
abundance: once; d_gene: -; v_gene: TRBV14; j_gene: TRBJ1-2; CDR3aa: CASSPARQLSYGYTF; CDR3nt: TGTGCCAGCAGCCCAGCTAGACAGTTATCCTATGGCTACACCTTC
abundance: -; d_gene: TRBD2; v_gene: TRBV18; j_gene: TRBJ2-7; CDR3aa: CASSAPGKASGPYEQYF; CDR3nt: TGTGCCAGCTCAGCCCCAGGTAAGGCTAGCGGGCCCTACGAGCAGTACTTC
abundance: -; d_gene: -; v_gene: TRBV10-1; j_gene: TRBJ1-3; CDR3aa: CASSARPPSSSGNTIYF; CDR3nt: TGCGCCAGCAGTGCCCGCCCTCCGTCTAGCTCTGGAAACACCATATATTTT
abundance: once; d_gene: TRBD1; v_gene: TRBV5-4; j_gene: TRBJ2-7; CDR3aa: CASSLERGQEPYEQYF; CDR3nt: TGTGCCAGCAGCCTGGAAAGAGGACAGGAACCCTACGAGCAGTACTTC
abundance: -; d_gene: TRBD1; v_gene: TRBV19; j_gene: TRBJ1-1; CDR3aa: CASSIPRGDMNTEAFF; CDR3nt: TGTGCCAGTAGTATCCCCAGGGGGGACATGAACACTGAAGCTTTCTTT
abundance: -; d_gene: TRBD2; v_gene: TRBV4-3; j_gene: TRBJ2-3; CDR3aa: CASSLWSGRTDTQYF; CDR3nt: TGCGCCAGCAGCTTATGGAGCGGGAGAACAGATACGCAGTATTTT
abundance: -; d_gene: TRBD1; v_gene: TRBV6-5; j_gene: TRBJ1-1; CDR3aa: CASRDRTGRRSEAFF; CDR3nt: TGTGCCAGCCGAGACCGGACAGGGAGGCGCTCTGAAGCTTTCTTT
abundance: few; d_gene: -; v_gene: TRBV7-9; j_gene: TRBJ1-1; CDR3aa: CASSFGWGNYNTEAFF; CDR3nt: TGTGCCAGCAGCTTCGGCTGGGGCAACTATAACACTGAAGCTTTCTTT
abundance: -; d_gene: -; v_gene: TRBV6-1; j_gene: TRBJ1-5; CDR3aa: CASSEGGRGNQPQHF; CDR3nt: TGTGCCAGCAGTGAAGGTGGCAGGGGCAATCAGCCCCAGCATTTT
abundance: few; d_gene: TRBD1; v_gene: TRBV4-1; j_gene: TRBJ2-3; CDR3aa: CASSPRRGTGGTDTQYF; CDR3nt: TGCGCCAGCAGCCCTAGACGCGGGACAGGGGGCACAGATACGCAGTATTTT
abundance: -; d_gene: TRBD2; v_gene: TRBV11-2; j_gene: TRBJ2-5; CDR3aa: CASSLEARRGVAGKQETQYF; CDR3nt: TGTGCCAGCAGCTTAGAGGCTCGGCGGGGGGTAGCGGGAAAACAAGAGACCCAGTACTTC
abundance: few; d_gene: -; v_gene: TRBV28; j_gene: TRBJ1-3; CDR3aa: CASSLTGNSGNTIYF; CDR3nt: TGTGCCAGCAGTCTTACAGGGAACTCTGGAAACACCATATATTTT
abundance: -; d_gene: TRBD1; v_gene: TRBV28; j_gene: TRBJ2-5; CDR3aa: CASSSTGGEETQYF; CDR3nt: TGTGCCAGCAGTTCGACAGGGGGCGAGGAGACCCAGTACTTC
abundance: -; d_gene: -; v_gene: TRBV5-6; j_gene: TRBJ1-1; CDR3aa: CASSRAGGRTEAFF; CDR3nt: TGTGCCAGCAGCCGCGCGGGGGGGCGGACTGAAGCTTTCTTT
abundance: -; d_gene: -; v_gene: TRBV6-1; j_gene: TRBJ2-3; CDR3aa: CASSEGLQGIITQYF; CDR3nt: TGTGCCAGCAGTGAAGGGTTGCAGGGGATCATTACGCAGTATTTT